Listed here are 21 T cell receptor beta chains from one sample, sequenced in a study of T cells after yellow fever vaccination (dated by TCRdb to the late 2010s). Library generation was performed with 5' RACE. TCRdb shows the sequencer as Illumina HiSeq 2500. TCRdb trimmed public reads at Q25 via fastp, called clones via MiXCR and kept in-frame beta chains. Rows merge per CDR3 protein into single entries with the most common DNA and genes. This sample is represented by under 250,000 distinct CDR3 sequences; less than 9% of them were singletons. The top ten clones comprise around 0.9% of the sample. The treatment or condition label, as the study defines it: live attenuated yellow fever vaccine strain. The source was CD4+ T cells sorted from PBMCs, collected 15 days after the yellow fever booster vaccination. The receptor set was obtained from a man aged 30-40 years who received the YFV17D yellow fever vaccine.

The gene calls are TRBV4-2 and TRBJ2-7, with TRBD2 matching over 10 bases. There are 16 residues in the CDR3. The V gene's germline CDR1 is LGHNA and CDR2 YNFKEQ. The trim removed 1 base at V and 4 bases at J, leaving 7 bases unmatched. The DNA of the CDR3 is TGTGCCAGCAGCCAAGGGAGCGGGAGGGCCGGGTACGAGCAGTACTTC. Its protein product is CASSQGSGRAGYEQYF.

The genes are TRBV6-6 and TRBJ2-5; no reliable D call. V was trimmed by 1 base and J by 5 bases, leaving 8 bases between them. This CDR3 spans 13 amino acids. Per germline, CDR1 MNHNY and CDR2 SVGAGI (reference sequence). The CDR3 here is CASSYYPGETQYF. CDR3 nucleotides: TGTGCCAGCAGTTACTACCCTGGGGAGACCCAGTACTTC.

This clonotype was observed at least ten times. This chain uses TRBV10-3 with TRBJ2-4, with 10 bases matching TRBD1. V gave up 2 bases and J gave up 3 bases; unmatched junction bases: 4. The CDR3 runs to 16 residues. The V gene's germline CDR1 is ENHRY and CDR2 SYGVKD. In DNA, the CDR3 is TGTGCCATCAGTGAGCCGGGACAGGGGATCAAAAACATTCAGTACTTC. The encoded protein is CAISEPGQGIKNIQYF.

This clonotype was seen at least ten times. The rearrangement joins TRBV24-1 to TRBJ2-2, with a possible D match to TRBD2 (6 bases). The CDR3 is 19 residues long. V lost 1 base to trimming and J lost 4 bases, with 21 bases between them. The V gene's germline CDR1 is KGHDR and CDR2 SFDVKD. CDR3 residues: CATSDFYGSSSDGTGELFF. DNA of the CDR3: TGTGCCACCAGTGATTTTTACGGGAGCAGTTCAGATGGCACCGGGGAGCTGTTTTTT.

The gene calls are TRBV20-1 and TRBJ2-7; the D gene is possibly TRBD1 (7 bases). In germline, CDR1 is DFQATT, CDR2 SNEGSKA (reference sequence). The V gene lost 1 base and the J gene lost 2 bases, with 12 bases spanning the gap. The CDR3 sequence is 14 residues long. The CDR3 protein is CSARGGTATYEQYF. CDR3 coding DNA: TGCAGTGCTAGAGGCGGGACAGCCACCTACGAGCAGTACTTC.

This clonotype was recorded at least ten times. The chain has TRBV7-9 and TRBJ2-1, with 14 nucleotides matching TRBD2. V trimming: 10 bases; J trimming: 7 bases; junction bases outside the gene matches: 9. This CDR3 has 15 residues. Germline V gene sequence: CDR1 SEHNR, CDR2 FQNEAQ (reference sequence). CDR3 region: CATTGTSGSMNEQFF. CDR3 DNA sequence: TGTGCCACCACAGGGACTAGCGGGAGTATGAATGAGCAGTTCTTC.

This clonotype was detected many times. V is TRBV7-9 and J is TRBJ1-5, with TRBD1 as a possible D gene (6 bases). CDR1 is SEHNR and CDR2 is FQNEAQ in the germline V gene (reference sequence). V lost 5 bases to trimming and J lost 2 bases, with 7 bases between them. The CDR3 is made up of 13 amino acids. The CDR3 DNA is TGTGCCAGCAGCCCAGGGGGCAATCAGCCCCAGCATTTT. Its protein product is CASSPGGNQPQHF.

This clonotype was recorded at least ten times. The chain employs TRBV5-1 and TRBJ2-5; possibly TRBD2 for D (5 bases). This CDR3 contains 14 residues. V was shortened by 2 bases and J by 2 bases, with 10 bases between the two germline ends. Germline CDR1 is SGHRS and CDR2 is YFSETQ. CDR3 nucleotides: TGCGCCAGCAGCTTCCCGACGGGGCAAGAGACCCAGTACTTC. Translated: CASSFPTGQETQYF.

The V and J genes are TRBV20-1 and TRBJ2-7, with a tentative D call TRBD2 (6 bases). This CDR3 is 12 amino acids long. From germline, CDR1 is DFQATT and CDR2 SNEGSKA (reference sequence). CDR3 region: CSSSGTRYEQYF. The CDR3 DNA follows: TGCAGCTCCTCCGGGACTCGCTACGAGCAGTACTTC.

The rearrangement uses TRBV20-1 and TRBJ2-3, with D possibly being TRBD2 (5 bases). CDR3 length: 17 amino acids. CDR1 and CDR2 from the germline V gene are DFQATT and SNEGSKA (reference sequence). Trimming left V 2 bases short and J 1 base short, with 19 bases between. In DNA form, the CDR3 reads TGCAGTGCTAGAAGTTTTACTAGTACCCAAGGCACAGATACGCAGTATTTT. Translating gives CSARSFTSTQGTDTQYF.

This clonotype turned up a few times. The genes are TRBV2 and TRBJ1-2; 10 bases are shared with TRBD1. The J segment lost 6 bases and the V segment lost 7 bases, leaving 5 bases of the junction unmatched. CDR3 size: 13 residues. Germline V gives CDR1 SNHLY, CDR2 FYNNEI. In DNA, the CDR3 is TGTGCCAGCAACCGGGACAGGGGAGATGGCTACACCTTC. Amino acid sequence: CASNRDRGDGYTF.

The V gene is TRBV29-1, the J gene TRBJ1-5; D not resolved. The CDR3 is 14 amino acids. The V gene's germline CDR1 is SQVTM and CDR2 ANQGSEA. Deletions cut 3 bases from V and 3 bases from J, with 12 bases between. CDR3 sequence: CSVEKSKVNQPQHF. CDR3 DNA sequence: TGCAGCGTTGAGAAAAGCAAGGTCAATCAGCCCCAGCATTTT.

A few counts support this clonotype. The chain is built from TRBV9 and TRBJ2-3; 10 nucleotides agree with TRBD2. Germline V gene lookup returns CDR1 SGDLS and CDR2 YYNGEE. The CDR3 contains 17 residues. V was clipped by 0 bases and J by 6 bases; unmatched bases: 10. CDR3 DNA sequence: TGTGCCAGCAGCGTAGGTCCCCTACTAGCGGGATACGATACGCAGTATTTT. Its translation is CASSVGPLLAGYDTQYF.

This clonotype was observed a handful of times. This chain connects TRBV5-1 to TRBJ2-7, with D tentatively TRBD1 (6 bases). Per the germline V gene, CDR1 is SGHRS and CDR2 is YFSETQ. The CDR3 sequence is 13 residues long. V lost 3 bases and J 3 bases, leaving 10 bases between the germline ends. The CDR3 nucleotides read TGCGCCAGCAGCTCTTACAGGGACTACGAGCAGTACTTC. Encoded protein: CASSSYRDYEQYF.

This chain connects TRBV20-1 to TRBJ2-3; a possible D gene is TRBD1 (6 bases). The CDR3 runs 17 residues. Germline assignment: CDR1 DFQATT and CDR2 SNEGSKA (reference sequence). The V gene lost 0 bases and the J gene lost 4 bases, with 20 bases spanning the gap. This chain's CDR3 is CSARDRLTGTMPDTQYF. As DNA, the CDR3 is TGCAGTGCTAGAGATCGTCTTACAGGGACGATGCCAGATACGCAGTATTTT.

This clonotype appeared a few times. The chain uses TRBV30 and TRBJ1-4, with D hard to call. The germline CDR1 and CDR2 sequences are GTSNPN and SVGIG (reference sequence). V was shortened by 2 bases and J by 7 bases, with 11 bases between the two germline ends. CDR3 length: 13 amino acids. As DNA, the CDR3 is TGTGCCTGGAGTTTCATGACGGGTGAAAAACTGTTTTTT. Protein sequence: CAWSFMTGEKLFF. The whole variable domain, filled in from reference TRBV30 and TRBJ1-4, reads SQTIHQWPATLVQPVGSPLSLECTVEGTSNPNLYWYRQAAGRGLQLLFYSVGIGQISSEVPQNLSASRPQDRQFILSSKKLLLSDSGFYLCAWSFMTGEKLFFGSGTQLSVL.

This clonotype was counted many times. The J gene is TRBJ2-7, the V gene TRBV7-2; D is unclear. This CDR3 contains 14 residues. Trimming took 2 bases from V and 9 from J, leaving 17 bases between them. Germline values: CDR1 SGHTA, CDR2 FQGNSA. The chain's CDR3 is CASSLQVVRHGQYF. Written as DNA, the CDR3 is TGTGCCAGCAGCTTACAGGTAGTAAGGCATGGGCAGTACTTC. Drawing the rest from reference TRBV7-2 and TRBJ2-7, the complete variable domain is GAGVSQSPSNKVTEKGKDVELRCDPISGHTALYWYRQSLGQGLEFLIYFQGNSAPDKSGLPSDRFSAERTGGSVSTLTIQRTQQEDSAVYLCASSLQVVRHGQYFGPGTRLTVT.

This clonotype has just a few counts. V is TRBV5-1 and J is TRBJ2-7, with a weak D call TRBD2 (6 bases). The CDR3 has 16 amino acids. V dropped 0 bases and J dropped 3 bases, with 16 bases sitting between them. Looked up from germline, CDR1 is SGHRS and CDR2 is YFSETQ. CDR3 amino acids: CASSLAIFGGGYEQYF. Here the CDR3 DNA reads TGCGCCAGCAGCTTGGCCATATTCGGGGGTGGCTACGAGCAGTACTTC.

This clonotype was picked up a small number of times. V usage is TRBV3-1 and J usage is TRBJ2-1, with TRBD2 matching over 7 bases. The CDR3 is made up of 15 amino acids. V shed 1 base and J 8 bases; nucleotides not matched to a gene: 8. Looked up from germline, CDR1 is LGHDT and CDR2 is YNNKEL (reference sequence). CDR3 sequence: CASSQGGGSGYEQFF. For the CDR3, the DNA is TGTGCCAGCAGCCAAGGTGGCGGGAGTGGATATGAGCAGTTCTTC.

This clonotype was counted many times. The chain has TRBV3-1 and TRBJ1-5, with D unresolved. The CDR3 contains 14 residues. The germline V gene encodes CDR1 LGHDT and CDR2 YNNKEL (reference sequence). Trimming cost V 2 bases and J 3 bases, with 8 bases left between them. CDR3 sequence (DNA): TGTGCCAGCAGCCAAACGGGGTCCAATCAGCCCCAGCATTTT. Residues: CASSQTGSNQPQHF.

This clonotype has more than one count but fewer than ten. This sequence joins TRBV29-1 and TRBJ2-2, with 14 bases matching TRBD2. The CDR3 sequence is 17 residues long. J gave up 8 bases and V 5 bases, and 13 bases lay outside the gene matches. Germline CDR1 SQVTM, CDR2 ANQGSEA. The CDR3 DNA sequence: TGCAGCGTTAATAAACCCGGGACTAGCGGGAGTTCTGGGGAGCTGTTTTTT. Translating gives CSVNKPGTSGSSGELFF.